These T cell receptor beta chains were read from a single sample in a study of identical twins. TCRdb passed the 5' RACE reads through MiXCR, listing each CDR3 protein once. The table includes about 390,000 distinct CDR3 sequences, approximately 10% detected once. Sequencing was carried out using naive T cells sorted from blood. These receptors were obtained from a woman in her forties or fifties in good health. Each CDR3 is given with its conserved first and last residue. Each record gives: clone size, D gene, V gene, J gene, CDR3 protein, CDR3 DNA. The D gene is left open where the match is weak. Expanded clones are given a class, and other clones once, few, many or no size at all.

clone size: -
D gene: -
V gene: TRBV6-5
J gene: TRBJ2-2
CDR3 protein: CASSPPTGLAMTGELFF
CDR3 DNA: TGTGCCAGCAGTCCCCCAACGGGGCTAGCGATGACCGGGGAGCTGTTTTTT

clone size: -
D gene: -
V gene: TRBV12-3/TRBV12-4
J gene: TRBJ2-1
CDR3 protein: CASSLPRSSYNDQFF
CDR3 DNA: TGTGCCAGCAGTTTACCGCGGAGCTCCTACAATGACCAGTTCTTC

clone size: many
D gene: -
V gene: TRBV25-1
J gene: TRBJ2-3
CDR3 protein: CASSDAGSLTDTQYF
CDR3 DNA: TGTGCCAGCAGTGATGCGGGCAGCCTCACAGATACGCAGTATTTT

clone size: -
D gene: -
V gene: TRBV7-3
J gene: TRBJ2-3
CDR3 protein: CVSASGYSTDTQYF
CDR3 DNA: TGTGTCAGCGCGAGTGGTTATAGCACAGATACGCAGTATTTT

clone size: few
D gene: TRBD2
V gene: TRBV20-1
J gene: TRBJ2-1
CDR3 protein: CSARDPAGVYNEQFF
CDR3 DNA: TGCAGTGCTAGAGATCCAGCGGGAGTTTACAATGAGCAGTTCTTC

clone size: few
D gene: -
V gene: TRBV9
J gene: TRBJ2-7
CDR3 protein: CASSVSSLGEQYF
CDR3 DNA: TGTGCCAGCAGCGTGTCCAGCCTGGGCGAGCAGTACTTC

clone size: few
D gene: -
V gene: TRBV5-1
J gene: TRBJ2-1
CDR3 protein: CASSLHTGPYNEQFF
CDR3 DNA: TGCGCCAGCAGCTTACACACGGGGCCCTACAATGAGCAGTTCTTC

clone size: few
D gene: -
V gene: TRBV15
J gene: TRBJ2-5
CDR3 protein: CATSRGGQETQYF
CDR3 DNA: TGTGCCACCAGCAGAGGAGGCCAAGAGACCCAGTACTTC

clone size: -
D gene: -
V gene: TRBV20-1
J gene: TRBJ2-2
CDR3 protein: CSARFPGVTGELFF
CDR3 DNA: TGCAGTGCTAGATTTCCGGGAGTCACCGGGGAGCTGTTTTTT

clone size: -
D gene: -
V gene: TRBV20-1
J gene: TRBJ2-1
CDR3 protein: CSARDQRRPYNEQFF
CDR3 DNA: TGCAGTGCTAGAGATCAGCGGCGACCCTACAATGAGCAGTTCTTC

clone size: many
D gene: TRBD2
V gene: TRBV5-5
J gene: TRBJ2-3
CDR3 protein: CASSILLAAPQYF
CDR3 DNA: TGTGCCAGCAGCATCCTACTAGCGGCCCCTCAGTATTTT

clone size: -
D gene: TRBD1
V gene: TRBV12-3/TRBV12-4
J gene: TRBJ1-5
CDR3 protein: CASSLTGNYNQPQHF
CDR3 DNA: TGTGCCAGCAGTCTGACAGGGAACTACAATCAGCCCCAGCATTTT